This TCR beta chain was sequenced in a study of beta chain features in type 1 diabetes. Study-level points and caveats: There were fewer insertions and more deletions at the VDJ junctions of type 1 diabetes patients.

Germline V gene data show CDR1 as MDHEN and CDR2 as SYDVKM. The CDR3 is made up of 16 amino acids. The trim removed 5 bases at V and 5 bases at J, leaving 12 bases unmatched. Reverse transcribing all isolated RNA meant expressed TCRB transcripts were sequenced. Produced via immunoSEQ multiplex PCR; TCRdb's table is partial and in-frame only. The data hold over 700,000 clones, with roughly 17% observed a single time. In this sample, this clone turned up a few times. What it recognizes is unknown. Sequenced input: naive CD4+ T cells from blood. This receptor was obtained from a woman between 18 and 30 years old in good health. This chain links TRBV28 with TRBJ2-5; TRBD1 matches 9 bases. Here the CDR3 DNA reads TGTGCCAGCAGTCGTACCGGGACAGGGCTGACGGAGACCCAGTACTTC. Translating it yields CASSRTGTGLTETQYF.